A selection of T cell receptor beta chains follows, all from one sample in a study of shared clonotypes between healthy human individuals. TCRdb keeps only in-frame clones here, not all; method: immunoSEQ multiplex PCR. The table has some 1,600,000 clones, about 98% seen once. The material sequenced was naive CD4+ T cells sorted from blood. These receptors came from a man aged 30-40 years in good health. The CDR3 runs from the conserved cysteine through the conserved F or W. A D gene is named only where the DNA matches it firmly. The size field is filled for only some rows; it gives once, few, many or a size class.

clone size	V gene	J gene	D gene	CDR3 protein	CDR3 DNA
.	TRBV7-6	TRBJ2-7	.	CASSLGQFPGEQYF	TGTGCCAGCAGCTTAGGACAGTTTCCCGGCGAGCAGTACTTC
.	TRBV19	TRBJ2-5	TRBD2	CASSTRTSGHQETQYF	TGTGCCAGTAGTACTCGGACTAGCGGTCACCAAGAGACCCAGTACTTC
.	TRBV28	TRBJ2-1	.	CASSPRRPRHNEQFF	TGTGCCAGCAGTCCCCGCAGGCCACGGCACAATGAGCAGTTCTTC
.	TRBV28	TRBJ2-7	.	CASRPPVASYEQYF	TGTGCCAGCAGGCCCCCGGTAGCGTCGTACGAGCAGTACTTC
.	TRBV27	TRBJ1-5	TRBD1	CASSSRGQVTQPQHF	TGTGCCAGCAGTTCGAGGGGACAGGTAACGCAGCCCCAGCATTTT
.	TRBV7-9	TRBJ1-1	.	CASSPGRSSSNTEAFF	TGTGCCAGCAGCCCCGGAAGGTCCTCTTCGAACACTGAAGCTTTCTTT
.	TRBV18	TRBJ2-3	TRBD2	CASSARLAGADTQYF	TGTGCCAGCTCCGCCCGACTAGCCGGGGCAGATACGCAGTATTTT
.	TRBV10-1	TRBJ2-5	.	CASSAGLTQYF	TGCGCCAGCAGTGCGGGGTTGACCCAGTACTTC
.	TRBV10-3	TRBJ1-2	.	CAIGQGLNYGYTF	TGTGCCATCGGGCAGGGGTTGAACTATGGCTACACCTTC
.	TRBV7-9	TRBJ2-5	.	CASSLGGRETQYF	TGTGCCAGCAGCTTAGGAGGGAGAGAGACCCAGTACTTC
.	TRBV12-2	TRBJ2-3	.	CASRLAVTGRSTDTQYF	TGTGCAAGTCGCTTAGCTGTTACGGGACGGAGCACAGATACGCAGTATTTT
.	TRBV11-2	TRBJ2-5	TRBD1	CASSLAQGRETQYF	TGTGCCAGCAGCTTAGCACAGGGGCGAGAGACCCAGTACTTC
.	TRBV6-4	TRBJ2-2	.	CASSLGMFSGELFF	TGTGCCAGCAGTCTAGGGATGTTTTCCGGGGAGCTGTTTTTT
.	TRBV9	TRBJ2-3	.	CASSVGPPSTDTQYF	TGTGCCAGCAGCGTAGGACCGCCAAGCACAGATACGCAGTATTTT
.	TRBV14	TRBJ2-3	.	CASSQDILAADTQYF	TGTGCCAGCAGCCAAGATATACTAGCCGCAGATACGCAGTATTTT
.	TRBV30	TRBJ2-1	TRBD1	CAWSLTGGPYNEQFF	TGTGCCTGGAGTCTCACAGGGGGCCCCTACAATGAGCAGTTCTTC
.	TRBV7-9	TRBJ2-5	.	CASSQETQYF	TGTGCCAGCAGCCAAGAGACCCAGTACTTC
.	TRBV10-3	TRBJ2-7	TRBD1	CAISETQGAKEQYF	TGTGCCATCAGTGAGACACAGGGGGCGAAAGAGCAGTACTTC
.	TRBV2	TRBJ2-4	.	CASSERAGAEYF	TGTGCCAGCAGTGAGAGAGCAGGAGCAGAGTACTTC
.	TRBV30	TRBJ2-7	TRBD1	CAWRPPGQGNEQYF	TGTGCCTGGAGGCCGCCGGGACAGGGTAACGAGCAGTACTTC
.	TRBV5-1	TRBJ1-5	.	CASSLAGDQPQHF	TGCGCCAGCAGCTTGGCAGGGGATCAGCCCCAGCATTTT
.	TRBV28	TRBJ1-4	.	CASSPLRGREEKLFF	TGTGCCAGCAGTCCCCTTCGGGGGCGAGAAGAAAAACTGTTTTTT
once	TRBV5-4	TRBJ2-3	TRBD1	CASSLRQGSTDTQYF	TGTGCCAGCAGCTTACGACAGGGGAGCACAGATACGCAGTATTTT
.	TRBV5-1	TRBJ2-3	TRBD2	CASSFTRGSGRGDTQYF	TGCGCCAGCAGCTTCACGCGAGGTAGCGGGAGAGGGGATACGCAGTATTTT
.	TRBV19	TRBJ1-5	.	CASSYDRGQPQHF	TGTGCCAGTAGTTATGACCGGGGACAGCCCCAGCATTTT
.	TRBV18	TRBJ2-3	TRBD2	CASSPIAGGPTDTQYF	TGTGCCAGCTCACCTATAGCGGGAGGGCCCACAGATACGCAGTATTTT
.	TRBV5-4	TRBJ2-6	.	CASSPRLSSGANVLTF	TGTGCCAGCAGCCCTCGTCTTTCCTCTGGGGCCAACGTCCTGACTTTC
.	TRBV7-7	TRBJ2-1	TRBD1	CASSPPGDRGYEQFF	TGTGCTAGCAGCCCCCCCGGGGACAGGGGGTATGAGCAGTTCTTC
.	TRBV21-1	TRBJ2-2	.	CASAPAGGETGELFF	TGTGCCAGCGCCCCTGCCGGGGGCGAGACCGGGGAGCTGTTTTTT
.	TRBV10-3	TRBJ2-5	.	CAISGSGKETQYF	TGTGCCATCAGTGGGAGCGGAAAAGAGACCCAGTACTTC
.	TRBV28	TRBJ2-3	.	CASSLASRTDTQYF	TGTGCCAGCAGTTTAGCTAGTCGCACAGATACGCAGTATTTT
.	TRBV28	TRBJ1-5	.	CASSMKIRDGNQPQHF	TGTGCCAGCAGTATGAAAATCCGGGACGGGAATCAGCCCCAGCATTTT
.	TRBV10-1	TRBJ2-2	.	CASSASVSRTGELFF	TGCGCCAGCAGTGCTTCGGTCTCCAGAACCGGGGAGCTGTTTTTT
.	TRBV18	TRBJ2-3	.	CASSPERATDTQYF	TGTGCCAGCTCACCTGAGAGGGCAACAGATACGCAGTATTTT
.	TRBV19	TRBJ2-7	.	CASSIRGSEQYF	TGTGCCAGTAGTATTCGAGGGAGCGAGCAGTACTTC
once	TRBV9	TRBJ2-2	.	CASSVWAGRDTGELFF	TGTGCCAGCAGCGTATGGGCGGGAAGGGACACCGGGGAGCTGTTTTTT
once	TRBV9	TRBJ2-7	TRBD1	CASSVWDRASEQYF	TGTGCCAGCAGCGTCTGGGACAGGGCCTCCGAGCAGTACTTC
.	TRBV5-1	TRBJ2-3	.	CASSLAQGTTDTQYF	TGCGCCAGCAGCTTGGCCCAGGGGACCACAGATACGCAGTATTTT
.	TRBV9	TRBJ2-1	.	CASSVGSYSYNEQFF	TGTGCCAGCAGCGTAGGTTCTTACTCCTACAATGAGCAGTTCTTC
.	TRBV5-4	TRBJ2-1	.	CASSPRGLASSYNEQFF	TGTGCCAGCAGCCCGAGGGGTTTAGCGAGCTCCTACAATGAGCAGTTCTTC
.	TRBV6-4	TRBJ2-3	.	CASSLEMRTDTQYF	TGTGCCAGCAGCCTAGAGATGCGCACAGATACGCAGTATTTT
.	TRBV9	TRBJ2-6	TRBD1	CASSPRTGGIGANVLTF	TGTGCCAGCAGCCCCCGAACAGGGGGCATCGGGGCCAACGTCCTGACTTTC
.	TRBV6-4	TRBJ1-1	TRBD1	CASRGQGFTEAFF	TGTGCCAGCAGGGGACAGGGGTTCACTGAAGCTTTCTTT
.	TRBV15	TRBJ2-7	TRBD1	CATSPKGDRASYEQYF	TGTGCCACCAGCCCTAAAGGAGACAGGGCCTCCTACGAGCAGTACTTC
.	TRBV30	TRBJ2-1	.	CARRGGTLIF	TGTGCACGGAGGGGGGGGACTTTGATCTTC
once	TRBV9	TRBJ2-7	.	CASSVGSGVFQYEQYF	TGTGCCAGCAGCGTAGGGTCAGGGGTTTTTCAATACGAGCAGTACTTC
.	TRBV10-3	TRBJ1-4	.	CAISESKHGPTPTNEKLFF	TGTGCCATCAGTGAGTCGAAGCATGGGCCCACTCCAACTAATGAAAAACTGTTTTTT
.	TRBV28	TRBJ2-7	.	CASGFRPVRSYEQYF	TGTGCCAGCGGTTTCCGTCCCGTACGCTCCTACGAGCAGTACTTC